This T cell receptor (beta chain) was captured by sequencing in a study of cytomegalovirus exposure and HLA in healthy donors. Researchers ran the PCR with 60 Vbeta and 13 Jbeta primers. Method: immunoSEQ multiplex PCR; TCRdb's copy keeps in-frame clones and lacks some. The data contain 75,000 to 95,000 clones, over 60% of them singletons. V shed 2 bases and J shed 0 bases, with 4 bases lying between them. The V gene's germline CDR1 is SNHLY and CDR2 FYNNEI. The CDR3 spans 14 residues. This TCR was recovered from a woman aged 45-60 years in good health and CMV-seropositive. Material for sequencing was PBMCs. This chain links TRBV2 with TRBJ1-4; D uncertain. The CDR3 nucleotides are TGTGCCAGCAGTGAACTTACAACTAATGAAAAACTGTTTTTT. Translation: CASSELTTNEKLFF.